Each of the 18 T cell receptor beta chains below was sequenced from the same sample in a study of T cells in Graves' hyperthyroidism and ophthalmopathy. The source material, RNA transcripts, was used to amplify TCR beta CDR3 regions. With the HTBI primer set, the TCR CDR3 went through a first round of RT-PCR. In TCRdb, the multiplex PCR reads were re-called with MiXCR into one record per CDR3 protein. This sample has some 530,000 distinct CDR3 sequences, with under 25% found just once. Sequencing was carried out using blood. The origin of the receptors is a woman in her seventies with Graves' ophthalmopathy.

This clonotype was seen many times. The rearrangement links TRBV6-5 to TRBJ2-2; 7 nucleotides match TRBD1. Germline lookup yields CDR1 MNHEY and CDR2 SVGAGI. CDR3 length equals 18 residues. V shed 1 base and J 0 bases; nucleotides not matched to a gene: 8. Here the CDR3 DNA reads TGTGCCAGCAGTTACTTCTCACAGGGGTACGCGAACACCGGGGAGCTGTTTTTT. Protein product: CASSYFSQGYANTGELFF.

This clonotype has more than one count but fewer than ten. This chain uses TRBV30 with TRBJ1-6, with a possible D match to TRBD1 (6 bases). The V end lost 0 bases, the J end lost 10 bases, and 13 bases lay between the germline ends. The CDR3 covers 14 residues. The germline V gene has CDR1 GTSNPN and CDR2 SVGIG (reference sequence). The CDR3 coding sequence is TGTGCCTGGAGTGTTAGGGCAGGGGAATCACCCCTCCACTTT. Its protein product is CAWSVRAGESPLHF. The full variable domain, completed using reference TRBV30 and TRBJ1-6, is SQTIHQWPATLVQPVGSPLSLECTVEGTSNPNLYWYRQAAGRGLQLLFYSVGIGQISSEVPQNLSASRPQDRQFILSSKKLLLSDSGFYLCAWSVRAGESPLHFGNGTRLTVT.

This clonotype was counted at least ten times. The rearrangement uses TRBV7-2 and TRBJ1-1; 7 bases agree with TRBD1. V trimming: 5 bases; J trimming: 5 bases; junction bases outside the gene matches: 8. The germline CDR1 and CDR2 sequences are SGHTA and FQGNSA. CDR3 size: 14 residues. The CDR3 DNA sequence: TGTGCCAGCAGCCGACAGGGCCTAGAGACTGAAGCTTTCTTT. Its translation: CASSRQGLETEAFF.

This clonotype occurred a few times. This chain links TRBV2 with TRBJ2-7; 8 bases fit TRBD2. The CDR3 totals 13 residues. V dropped 5 bases and J dropped 3; count of bases not matched to a gene: 3. The germline CDR1 and CDR2 sequences are SNHLY and FYNNEI. CDR3 loop: CASSREGFYEQYF. CDR3 bases: TGTGCCAGCAGTCGGGAGGGGTTCTACGAGCAGTACTTC.

The table lists this clonotype with a few counts. The chain employs TRBV11-3 and TRBJ1-1; D is unclear. V dropped 4 bases and J dropped 2 bases, with 11 bases sitting between them. The CDR3 covers 14 residues. Germline CDR1 and CDR2: SGHNT and YENEEA. The CDR3 here is CASSSSDGNTEAFF. The CDR3 bases are TGTGCCAGCAGCTCAAGCGACGGTAACACTGAAGCTTTCTTT.

V usage is TRBV7-2 and J usage is TRBJ1-5; D ambiguous. Trimming took 5 bases from V and 4 from J, leaving 18 bases between them. The CDR3 spans 16 residues. Germline loops: CDR1 SGHTA, CDR2 FQGNSA. CDR3 nucleotides: TGTGCCAGCAGCGTGACGGTTGGCGCGGGGAATCAGCCCCAGCATTTT. Its translation: CASSVTVGAGNQPQHF.

The chain couples TRBV6-1 to TRBJ1-1, with D unclear. The CDR3 is 12 amino acids. Germline CDR1 reads MNHNS; CDR2 reads SASEGT. Trimming shortened V by 8 bases and J by 1 base, and 8 bases separated the two germline ends. Written as DNA, the CDR3 is TGTGCCAGCTTGGGGAAGAACACTGAAGCTTTCTTT. Its protein product is CASLGKNTEAFF.

This clonotype was found many times. The chain has TRBV28 and TRBJ1-5, with a possible D match to TRBD1 (5 bases). This CDR3 region has 14 residues. With 5 bases removed from V and 4 bases from J, the gap between germline ends came to 12 bases. Germline V gene lookup returns CDR1 MDHEN and CDR2 SYDVKM. CDR3: CASSARQNNQPQHF. DNA of the CDR3: TGTGCCAGCAGTGCCCGACAGAATAATCAGCCCCAGCATTTT.

This clonotype has more than one count but fewer than ten. This chain links TRBV2 with TRBJ2-1; 8 bases map to TRBD2. The CDR3 has 17 residues. Germline CDR1 and CDR2: SNHLY and FYNNEI. Trimming removed 8 bases from V and 6 bases from J; junction bases left unmatched: 18. CDR3 loop: CASLTYSIAGISNEQFF. The CDR3 DNA sequence: TGTGCCAGCCTAACATACTCCATAGCGGGGATATCCAATGAGCAGTTCTTC.

The CDR3 here is CASSYSGRSEKLFF. DNA for the CDR3: TGTGCCAGCAGTTACTCAGGGAGGAGTGAAAAACTGTTTTTT. The J gene is TRBJ1-4, the V gene TRBV6-6, with D unclear. V was trimmed by 0 bases and J by 7 bases, leaving 9 bases between them. Germline-derived CDR1 and CDR2 are MNHNY and SVGAGI (reference sequence). The length of the CDR3 is 14 residues.

This clonotype was seen a few times. V is TRBV27 and J is TRBJ1-5; no firm D call. With 1 base removed from V and 0 bases from J, the gap between germline ends came to 10 bases. This CDR3 contains 16 residues. Germline CDR1 MNHEY, CDR2 SMNVEV (reference sequence). CDR3: CASSLLSGNSNQPQHF. CDR3 nucleotides: TGTGCCAGCAGTTTATTATCCGGGAATAGCAATCAGCCCCAGCATTTT.

V is TRBV9 and J is TRBJ2-1; perhaps TRBD2 as D (6 bases). V dropped 2 bases and J dropped 5 bases, with 11 bases sitting between them. CDR1 and CDR2 (germline): SGDLS, YYNGEE. CDR3 length equals 14 residues. CDR3 sequence reads: CASSVGSGHNEQFF. CDR3 nucleotides: TGTGCCAGCAGCGTCGGTAGCGGACACAATGAGCAGTTCTTC.

This clonotype appeared a single time. The chain employs TRBV5-4 and TRBJ2-5, with D tentatively TRBD2 (5 bases). Germline-derived CDR1 and CDR2 are SGHNT and YYREEE (reference sequence). The CDR3 runs to 13 residues. Deletions cut 1 base from V and 5 bases from J, with 9 bases between. The CDR3: CASSLMGDETQYF. The CDR3, as DNA: TGTGCCAGCAGCTTGATGGGAGACGAGACCCAGTACTTC.

The chain recombines TRBV15 with TRBJ2-7; 9 bases map to TRBD1. With 6 bases clipped from V and 7 bases from J, the junction kept 10 bases outside the gene matches. This CDR3 has 14 amino acids. Per the germline V gene, CDR1 is LNHNV and CDR2 is YYDKDF (reference sequence). This CDR3 reads CATSPDRGMGEQYF. Here the CDR3 DNA reads TGTGCCACCAGTCCGGACAGGGGAATGGGGGAGCAGTACTTC.

This clonotype turned up a few times. The V and J genes are TRBV12-3 or TRBV12-4 and TRBJ1-2; D remains ambiguous. This CDR3 contains 14 residues. V lost 2 bases and J 5 bases, leaving 12 bases between the germline ends. The CDR3 sequence is CASSLTSYRYGYTF. CDR3 in DNA: TGTGCCAGCAGTTTAACGTCCTATAGATATGGCTACACCTTC.

This clonotype has only one observation. The chain combines TRBV20-1 with TRBJ2-1; a weak D match, TRBD2 (5 bases). The CDR3 spans 13 residues. Germline-derived CDR1 and CDR2 are DFQATT and SNEGSKA (reference sequence). DNA of the CDR3: TGCAGCCCCGGGGTTTCCTCCTACAATGAGCAGTTCTTC. Its protein is CSPGVSSYNEQFF.

The V call is TRBV20-1, the J call TRBJ2-7, with 8 bases lining up with TRBD1. The CDR3 is 14 amino acids. The ends lost 2 bases at V and 2 bases at J; junction bases unmatched: 5. Germline CDR1 is DFQATT and CDR2 is SNEGSKA (reference sequence). The CDR3 DNA reads as TGCAGTGCTAGACCCGGGACAGGACCCTACGAGCAGTACTTC. Amino acid sequence: CSARPGTGPYEQYF.

In this sample, this clonotype turned up a few times. The chain recombines TRBV3-1 with TRBJ1-5; D uncertain. The CDR3 totals 15 residues. V was cut by 3 bases and J by 0 bases, with 9 bases left in between. Germline CDR1 and CDR2: LGHDT and YNNKEL (reference sequence). CDR3 sequence (DNA): TGTGCCAGCAGCCAGACACCTAGTAGCAATCAGCCCCAGCATTTT. Its protein is CASSQTPSSNQPQHF.